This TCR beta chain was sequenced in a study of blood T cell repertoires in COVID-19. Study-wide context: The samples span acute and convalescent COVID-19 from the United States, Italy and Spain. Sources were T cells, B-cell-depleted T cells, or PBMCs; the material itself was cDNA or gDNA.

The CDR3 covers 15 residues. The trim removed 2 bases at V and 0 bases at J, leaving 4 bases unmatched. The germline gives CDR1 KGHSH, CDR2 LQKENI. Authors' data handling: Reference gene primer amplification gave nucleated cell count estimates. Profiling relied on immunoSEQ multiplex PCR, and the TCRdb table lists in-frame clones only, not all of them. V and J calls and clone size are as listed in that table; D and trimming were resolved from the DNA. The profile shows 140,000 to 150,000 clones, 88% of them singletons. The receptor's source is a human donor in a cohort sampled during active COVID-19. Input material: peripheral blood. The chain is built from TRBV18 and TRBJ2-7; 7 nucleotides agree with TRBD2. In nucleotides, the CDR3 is TGTGCCAGCTCACCAAGCGGGATTCGCTCCTACGAGCAGTACTTC. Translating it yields CASSPSGIRSYEQYF.